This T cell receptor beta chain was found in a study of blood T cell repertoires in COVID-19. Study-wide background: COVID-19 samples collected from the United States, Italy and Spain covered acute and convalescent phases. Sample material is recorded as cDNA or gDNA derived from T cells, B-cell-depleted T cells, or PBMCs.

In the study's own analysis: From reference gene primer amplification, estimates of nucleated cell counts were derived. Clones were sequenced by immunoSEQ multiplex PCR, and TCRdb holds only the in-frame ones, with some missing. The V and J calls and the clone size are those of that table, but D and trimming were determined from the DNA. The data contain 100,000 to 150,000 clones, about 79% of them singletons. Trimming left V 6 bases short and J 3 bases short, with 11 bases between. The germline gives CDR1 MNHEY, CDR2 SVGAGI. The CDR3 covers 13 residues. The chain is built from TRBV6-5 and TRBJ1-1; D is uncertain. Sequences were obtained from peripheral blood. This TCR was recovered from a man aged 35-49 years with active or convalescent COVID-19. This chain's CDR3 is CASRRDTYTEAFF. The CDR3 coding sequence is TGTGCCAGCAGAAGAGACACATACACTGAAGCTTTCTTT.